This T cell receptor beta chain stems from a study of shared clonotypes between healthy human individuals. In the study overall: Each donor had three CD4 naive, three CD4 memory, two CD8 naive and one CD8 memory plate. Study results and caveats: The generation probabilities recorded for non-shared clonotypes fell below those of clonotypes shared by all four donors. Measured sharing among donors was expected to vary with sequencing depth. Sampling was confined to blood; repertoires within tissues likely differ.

In the case of this clone: Its antigen is unknown.

Selected positively for CCR7 and CD45RO-negative, naive CD8 cells excluded terminally differentiated effector memory CD45RA+ cells. The assay was immunoSEQ multiplex PCR, and TCRdb's table has in-frame clones only and misses some. In the table there are roughly 570,000 clones, 95% to 98% of which are singletons. Between the trimmed V and J ends, which lost 3 bases and 6 bases, there was a span of 12 bases. CDR1 LNHDA and CDR2 SQIVND come from the germline V gene (reference sequence). The CDR3 is 13 amino acids. The receptor was derived from a man younger than 45 in good health. Sequencing was performed on naive CD8+ T cells sorted from blood. This chain uses TRBV19 with TRBJ2-7; tentatively, D is TRBD1 (5 bases). CDR3 sequence reads: CASSIFRGSEQYF. Written as DNA, the CDR3 is TGTGCCAGTAGTATTTTTAGGGGCAGCGAGCAGTACTTC.